This T cell receptor beta chain was recovered during a study of blood T cell repertoires in COVID-19. About the research overall: Sites across the United States, Italy and Spain contributed samples from acute and convalescent COVID-19. The analysed material was cDNA or gDNA that came from T cells, B-cell-depleted T cells, or PBMCs.

Only in-frame clones appear in the TCRdb table, and some are missing; sequencing was by immunoSEQ multiplex PCR. The sample holds roughly 250,000 clones, about 93% seen once. This CDR3 region has 16 residues. In germline, CDR1 is SGHTA, CDR2 FQGNSA. Unmatched junction bases numbered 4, after V lost 1 base and J lost 0 bases. The study recruited people aged roughly 18 to 95 years across approximately 23 US areas. The chain recombines TRBV7-2 with TRBJ2-7; 9 bases map to TRBD2. The TCR sequence derives from a woman younger than 30 who had recovered from COVID-19. The specimen was PBMCs or T cells enriched from blood (not recorded which). CDR3 nucleotides: TGTGCCAGCAGCTTAGGTAGCGGGAGAGACTCCTACGAGCAGTACTTC. Its protein product is CASSLGSGRDSYEQYF.